This TCR beta chain was obtained from a study of blood T cell repertoires in COVID-19. Study-wide background: Samples representing acute and convalescent COVID-19 were sourced from the United States, Italy and Spain. T cells, B-cell-depleted T cells, or PBMCs provided the cDNA or gDNA that served as material.

Per the original data handling: Amplification of reference gene primers provided the estimated nucleated cell counts. Clones were sequenced by immunoSEQ multiplex PCR, and TCRdb holds only the in-frame ones, with some missing. D and trimming were read from the DNA, whereas the V and J calls and clone size are those reported in that table. The sample lists about 130,000 clones; 75% to 85% were seen once. This CDR3 comprises 12 residues. Trimming cost V 9 bases and J 1 base, with 9 bases left between them. This rearrangement joins TRBV12-3 or TRBV12-4 to TRBJ1-1, with D unclear. Sequences were obtained from peripheral blood. This clonotype was obtained from a woman in her forties or fifties with acute or convalescent COVID-19. The CDR3 DNA is TGTGCCAGTCGCCGAGAGAACACTGAAGCTTTCTTT. It translates to CASRRENTEAFF.